A single sample is the source of the 10 T cell receptor beta chains below, sequenced in a study of graft-versus-host responses after intestinal transplantation. Generated by immunoSEQ multiplex PCR, the TCRdb table keeps only in-frame clones and is missing some. The table shows about 120,000 clones, with around 96% occurring only once. What these receptors recognize is not known. Sequencing used unstimulated CD8+ T cells sorted from spleen or lymph node cells, obtained before intestinal transplant. These TCRs come from a human donor who received an intestinal transplant.

This sequence joins TRBV5-4 and TRBJ2-1; 10 bases agree with TRBD2. V lost 1 base, J lost 7 bases, and 11 bases stayed unmatched. Germline values: CDR1 SGHNT, CDR2 YYREEE (reference sequence). The CDR3 runs 17 residues. The CDR3 coding sequence is TGTGCCAGCAGCTTGTGGGGGTCAGCGGGAGGGCCGAATGAGCAGTTCTTC. Encoded protein: CASSLWGSAGGPNEQFF.

This chain links TRBV7-9 with TRBJ2-7; 10 nucleotides align to TRBD2. V lost 1 base to trimming and J lost 2 bases; unmatched junction nucleotides: 5. Germline assignment: CDR1 SEHNR and CDR2 FQNEAQ (reference sequence). The CDR3 is made up of 16 amino acids. The CDR3 DNA is TGTGCCAGCAGCTTAGGTCAAAGCGGGAGGGCCTACGAGCAGTACTTC. This codes for CASSLGQSGRAYEQYF.

The chain combines TRBV27 with TRBJ2-5; perhaps TRBD1 as D (5 bases). The CDR3 totals 13 residues. Between the trimmed V and J ends, which lost 6 bases and 2 bases, there was a span of 10 bases. The V gene's germline CDR1 is MNHEY and CDR2 SMNVEV (reference sequence). CDR3 region: CASRNRLQETQYF. DNA of the CDR3: TGTGCCAGCAGGAACAGGCTGCAAGAGACCCAGTACTTC.

The gene calls are TRBV19 and TRBJ1-5; a possible D gene is TRBD1 (6 bases). The CDR3 runs 14 residues. V was shortened by 2 bases and J by 7 bases, with 12 bases between the two germline ends. Germline CDR1 LNHDA, CDR2 SQIVND (reference sequence). The CDR3 region is CASSISGGGQPQHF. CDR3 nucleotide sequence: TGTGCCAGTAGTATAAGTGGGGGCGGACAGCCCCAGCATTTT. The whole variable domain, filled in from reference TRBV19 and TRBJ1-5, reads DGGITQSPKYLFRKEGQNVTLSCEQNLNHDAMYWYRQDPGQGLRLIYYSQIVNDFQKGDIAEGYSVSREKKESFPLTVTSAQKNPTAFYLCASSISGGGQPQHFGDGTRLSIL.

The V call is TRBV13, the J call TRBJ2-1; 7 bases agree with TRBD2. V lost 9 bases, J lost 5 bases, and 7 bases stayed unmatched. CDR1 is PRHDT and CDR2 is FYEKMQ in the germline V gene (reference sequence). The CDR3 has 13 amino acids. The CDR3 protein is CASRAGLNNEQFF. The DNA for the CDR3 is TGTGCCAGTCGAGCGGGACTAAACAATGAGCAGTTCTTC.

This chain joins TRBV4-1 and TRBJ2-7; D remains ambiguous. CDR3 length: 16 residues. Deletions cut 1 base from V and 7 bases from J, with 20 bases between. Germline CDR1 MGHRA, CDR2 YSYEKL. The CDR3 DNA reads as TGCGCCAGCAGCCAAGTCGTCGGTAGCTTGACTGGGGAGCAGTACTTC. It yields the protein CASSQVVGSLTGEQYF.

The CDR3 sequence is CASSWTGSNSPLHF. DNA of the CDR3: TGTGCCAGCAGCTGGACAGGGAGCAATTCACCCCTCCACTTT. This rearrangement joins TRBV28 to TRBJ1-6, with 8 nucleotides matching TRBD1. Germline V CDR1 and CDR2: MDHEN, SYDVKM. V lost 6 bases, J lost 7 bases, and 5 bases stayed unmatched. This CDR3 has 14 amino acids.

The chain uses TRBV7-9 and TRBJ1-2; D unclear. The CDR3 consists of 13 residues. Germline V lookup: CDR1 SEHNR, CDR2 FQNEAQ (reference sequence). Trimming pared 3 bases from V and 1 base from J, leaving 6 bases between. The CDR3 region has the DNA TGTGCCAGCAGCTTCGTAGTTAACTATGGCTACACCTTC. Protein: CASSFVVNYGYTF.

CDR3 sequence reads: CAIRVNEKLFF. As DNA, the CDR3 is TGTGCCATCAGGGTGAATGAAAAACTGTTTTTT. This chain joins TRBV10-3 and TRBJ1-4; D not certain. The CDR3 contains 11 residues. From germline, CDR1 is ENHRY and CDR2 SYGVKD. V was cut by 6 bases and J by 5 bases, with 4 bases left in between.

The rearrangement links TRBV7-9 to TRBJ1-1; D uncertain. Trimming removed 6 bases at V and 5 bases at J, with 19 bases between. The CDR3 is 15 amino acids. Germline V gene data show CDR1 as SEHNR and CDR2 as FQNEAQ (reference sequence). The CDR3 sequence: CASRHTPFLGTEAFF. DNA for the CDR3: TGTGCCAGCAGACATACCCCCTTTTTGGGGACTGAAGCTTTCTTT. Full variable domain (rest looked up from reference TRBV7-9 and TRBJ1-1): DTGVSQNPRHKITKRGQNVTFRCDPISEHNRLYWYRQTLGQGPEFLTYFQNEAQLEKSRLLSDRFSAERPKGSFSTLEIQRTEQGDSAMYLCASRHTPFLGTEAFFGQGTRLTVV.